The 11 T cell receptor beta chains below come from one sample, sequenced in a study of blood T cell repertoires in COVID-19. Data came from immunoSEQ multiplex PCR; TCRdb stores just in-frame clones and leaves some out. The sample includes a few hundred thousand clones, approximately 91% of them seen just once. What was sequenced was PBMCs or T cells enriched from blood (not recorded which). The receptors derive from a middle-aged woman who had recovered from COVID-19.

Note on this clone: Different DNA sequences within this sample yield the same CDR3. The genes are TRBV7-9 and TRBJ2-7; 13 bases are a match to TRBD2. This CDR3 is built from 15 residues. Germline V CDR1 and CDR2: SEHNR, FQNEAQ (reference sequence). V shed 5 bases, J shed 2 bases, and the junction held 3 bases outside the gene matches. The CDR3 spells CASSPGLAGAYEQYF. The CDR3 coding sequence is TGTGCCAGCAGCCCCGGACTAGCGGGAGCCTACGAGCAGTACTTC.

This clone was recorded only once. The chain uses TRBV2 and TRBJ1-4; possibly TRBD1 for D (6 bases). V lost 7 bases and J 3 bases, leaving 12 bases between the germline ends. Germline V gives CDR1 SNHLY, CDR2 FYNNEI. This CDR3 region has 14 residues. The CDR3 here is CASKRGTSNEKLFF. In DNA form, the CDR3 reads TGTGCCAGCAAAAGAGGGACATCTAATGAAAAACTGTTTTTT.

This clone was observed a single time. The chain couples TRBV24-1 to TRBJ1-5; D is unclear. This CDR3 is built from 11 residues. Per germline, CDR1 KGHDR and CDR2 SFDVKD. Trimming pared 10 bases from V and 6 bases from J, leaving 9 bases between. The CDR3 here is CATVYCQPQHF. In DNA form, the CDR3 reads TGTGCCACGGTCTACTGTCAGCCCCAGCATTTT.

The V and J genes are TRBV19 and TRBJ2-5; 9 positions agree with TRBD2. Trimming cost V 5 bases and J 4 bases; bases outside gene matches: 8. The germline gives CDR1 LNHDA, CDR2 SQIVND (reference sequence). The CDR3 has 15 residues. Written as DNA, the CDR3 is TGTGCCAGTAGTGTCGGCGGGGGGGGAGGAGAGACCCAGTACTTC. Its translation is CASSVGGGGGETQYF.

This chain connects TRBV29-1 to TRBJ1-1; D is unresolved. Trimming left V 7 bases short and J 5 bases short, with 14 bases between. Germline CDR1 is SQVTM and CDR2 is ANQGSEA. The CDR3 loop spans 12 amino acids. The CDR3 is CSARLFGTEAFF. CDR3 DNA sequence: TGCAGCGCCAGGTTGTTCGGAACTGAAGCTTTCTTT.

The chain couples TRBV6-1 to TRBJ2-7; possible D gene TRBD2, 6 bases. CDR3 size: 19 residues. The germline V gene has CDR1 MNHNS and CDR2 SASEGT. Trimming left V 3 bases short and J 7 bases short, with 31 bases between. In nucleotides, the CDR3 is TGTGCCAGCAGTGACTGGACTTGGGTGGGGAAGCGGGCGAGGGTAGAGCAGTACTTC. It translates to CASSDWTWVGKRARVEQYF.

The chain couples TRBV29-1 to TRBJ2-1; weak D call: TRBD2 (5 bases). The CDR3 spans 13 residues. Per germline, CDR1 SQVTM and CDR2 ANQGSEA. V shed 8 bases and J shed 0 bases, with 11 bases lying between them. The CDR3 bases are TGCAGCTCCATAGCGTACTCCTACAATGAGCAGTTCTTC. Translation: CSSIAYSYNEQFF.

Details on this clone: The identical CDR3 is also encoded by other nucleotide sequences in the sample. The chain combines TRBV4-1 with TRBJ2-7; 7 bases are shared with TRBD1. V dropped 2 bases and J dropped 0; count of bases not matched to a gene: 1. The CDR3 sequence is 14 residues long. Germline-derived CDR1 and CDR2 are MGHRA and YSYEKL. The CDR3 sequence is CASSQRTGSYEQYF. The DNA for the CDR3 is TGCGCCAGCAGCCAACGGACAGGCTCCTACGAGCAGTACTTC.

V is TRBV15 and J is TRBJ1-4; D gene ambiguous. The CDR3 consists of 13 residues. Looked up from germline, CDR1 is LNHNV and CDR2 is YYDKDF (reference sequence). V lost 5 bases, J lost 0 bases, and 4 bases lay in between. The CDR3 bases are TGTGCCACCAGCCGTCCAACTAATGAAAAACTGTTTTTT. Its translation is CATSRPTNEKLFF.

The rearrangement joins TRBV7-2 to TRBJ1-1; a possible D gene is TRBD1 (6 bases). V lost 0 bases, J lost 4 bases, and 9 bases lay in between. The germline gives CDR1 SGHTA, CDR2 FQGNSA. There are 14 residues in the CDR3. CDR3 in amino acids: CASSLAARGTEAFF. The CDR3 coding sequence is TGTGCCAGCAGCTTAGCCGCCAGGGGCACTGAAGCTTTCTTT.

J is TRBJ2-7 and V is TRBV6-5; TRBD1 aligns across 7 bases. Germline values: CDR1 MNHEY, CDR2 SVGAGI. Trimming took 8 bases from V and 3 from J; bases not matched to a gene: 13. CDR3 length: 15 residues. CDR3 nucleotide sequence: TGTGCCAGCCAAACGGACCGACAGGGTTTCTACGAGCAGTACTTC. The encoded protein is CASQTDRQGFYEQYF.